The clone carrying this T cell receptor beta chain was counted once. Germline lookup yields CDR1 MNHEY and CDR2 SMNVEV (reference sequence). V dropped 7 bases and J dropped 7; count of bases not matched to a gene: 12. This CDR3 spans 14 amino acids. This sample stems from a study of sequential checkpoint blockade in melanoma. Assay used: immunoSEQ multiplex PCR; TCRdb lists only in-frame clones, some missing. Of fewer than 20,000 clones listed, approximately 77% are singletons. The sample's treatment: randomized to nivolumab then ipilimumab (arm A) or the reverse (arm B). This clonotype originated in a human donor with melanoma. The specimen was CD8+ T cells sorted from blood (inferred from file names), collected from a patient given nivolumab and ipilimumab in sequence. The genes are TRBV27 and TRBJ1-1, with TRBD1 identical over 7 bases. CDR3 sequence: CASTPRKGTDEAFF. The CDR3 DNA is TGTGCCAGCACCCCGAGGAAGGGGACAGATGAAGCTTTCTTT.